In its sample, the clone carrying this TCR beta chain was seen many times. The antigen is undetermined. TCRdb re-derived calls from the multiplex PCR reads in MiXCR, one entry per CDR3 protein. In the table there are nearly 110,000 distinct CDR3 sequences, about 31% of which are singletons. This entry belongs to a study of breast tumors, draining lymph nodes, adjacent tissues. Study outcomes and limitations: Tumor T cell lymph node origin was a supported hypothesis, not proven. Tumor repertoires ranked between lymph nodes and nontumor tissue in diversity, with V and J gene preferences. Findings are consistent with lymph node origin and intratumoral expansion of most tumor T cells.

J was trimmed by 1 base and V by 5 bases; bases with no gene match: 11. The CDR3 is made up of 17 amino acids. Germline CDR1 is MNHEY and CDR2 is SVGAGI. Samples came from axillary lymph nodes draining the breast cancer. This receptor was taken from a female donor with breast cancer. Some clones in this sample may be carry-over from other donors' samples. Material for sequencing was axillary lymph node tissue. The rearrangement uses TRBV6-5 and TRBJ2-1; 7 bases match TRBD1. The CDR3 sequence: CASSDRRQGGSYNEQFF. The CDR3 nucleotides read TGTGCCAGCAGTGATAGACGACAGGGCGGATCCTACAATGAGCAGTTCTTC.